This T cell receptor (beta chain) stems from a study of CD8 T cells in Susac syndrome. TEMRA cells were FACS-enriched, unlike CD8+ and CD4+ T cells, which were negatively isolated. It was with random hexamers that roughly 0.45 to 1 ug RNA was reverse transcribed. immunoSEQ multiplex PCR amplified TCR beta CDR3 across 54 Vbeta, 13 Jbeta. TCRdb re-called the immunoSEQ multiplex PCR reads through MiXCR, storing one row per CDR3 protein. The sample holds about 49,000 distinct CDR3 sequences, under 95% seen once. Concerning this clonotype: Its cognate antigen is unknown.

Whole-study results and caveats: The authors acknowledged that the study's TCR sequencing and HLA analysis involved relatively few individuals.

The CDR3 contains 19 residues. The junction had 17 bases not matched to a gene; V was cut back by 5 bases and J by 3 bases. This TCR derives from a human donor in good health. Material for sequencing was CD8+ T cells from PBMCs. V and J are TRBV12-3 or TRBV12-4 and TRBJ2-1, with TRBD1 matching over 9 bases. The CDR3 DNA sequence: TGTGCCAGCAGTCCCCGGGGACAGGGTTACGGCCCCCTCTACAATGAGCAGTTCTTC. It is translated as CASSPRGQGYGPLYNEQFF.